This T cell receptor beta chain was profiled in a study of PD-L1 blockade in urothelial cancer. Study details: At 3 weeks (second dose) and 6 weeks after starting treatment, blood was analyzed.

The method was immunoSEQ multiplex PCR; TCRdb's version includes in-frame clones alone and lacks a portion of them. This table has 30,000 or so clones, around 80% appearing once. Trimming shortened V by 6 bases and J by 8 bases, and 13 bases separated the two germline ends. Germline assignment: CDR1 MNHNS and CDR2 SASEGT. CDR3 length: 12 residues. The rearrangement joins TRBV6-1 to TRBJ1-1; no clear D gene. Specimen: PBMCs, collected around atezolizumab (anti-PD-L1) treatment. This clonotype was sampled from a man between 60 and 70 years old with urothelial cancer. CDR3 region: CASRLGLAEAFF. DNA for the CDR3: TGTGCCAGCAGATTAGGACTCGCCGAAGCTTTCTTT.